Given below is one TCR beta chain in context. The antigen is undetermined. These data originate in a study of cytomegalovirus exposure and HLA in healthy donors. Findings and caveats of the study: According to the study, 150 to 200 TCR beta chains were cytomegalovirus-associated. Several of the most significant clusters appeared, in a later analysis, to be linked to common viral pathogens.

With 60 Vbeta and 13 Jbeta primers, the PCR was carried out. Data came from immunoSEQ multiplex PCR; TCRdb stores just in-frame clones and leaves some out. Here the sample spans 150,000 to 200,000 clones, around two thirds being singletons. Nominally healthy donors provided the samples, though records likely missed some immune exposures. CDR3 length: 14 amino acids. CDR1 and CDR2 from the germline V gene are MGHDK and SYGVNS. With 3 bases removed from V and 5 bases from J, the gap between germline ends came to 11 bases. The specimen was PBMCs. The receptor comes from a man aged 40-49 years in good health and CMV-seronegative. The rearrangement links TRBV25-1 to TRBJ1-3; D is ambiguous. CDR3 loop: CASSDRGTRNTIYF. CDR3 in DNA: TGTGCCAGCAGTGATCGGGGAACGAGAAACACCATATATTTT.